This T cell receptor beta chain was recorded in a study of T cell responses to AZD1222 COVID-19 vaccine. Study results and caveats: Receipt of two AZD1222 doses was followed by a rise in Spike-specific TCR breadth and depth.

Clones were sequenced by immunoSEQ multiplex PCR, and TCRdb holds only the in-frame ones, with some missing. The sample lists about 140,000 clones, about 90% occurring once. The study pooled second doses at about 4 or about 12 weeks. The CDR3 is 14 residues long. The germline V gene encodes CDR1 MDHEN and CDR2 SYDVKM. Trimming shortened V by 5 bases and J by 5 bases, and 12 bases separated the two germline ends. Comment on this clone: Its cognate antigen is unknown. Different DNA sequences within this sample yield the same CDR3.

The source of this sequence is an adult who received the AZD1222 COVID-19 vaccine. Here the sequenced sample was peripheral blood, taken 28 days after the second AZD1222 dose. The genes are TRBV28 and TRBJ2-2, with a tentative D call TRBD1 (6 bases). CDR3 residues: CASSGGQGTGELFF. The DNA of the CDR3 is TGTGCCAGCAGTGGGGGCCAGGGAACCGGGGAGCTGTTTTTT.